This T cell receptor (beta chain) was captured in a study of patients and donors after allogeneic stem cell transplantation. From the RT-PCR reads, TCRdb called clonotypes with MiXCR, one entry per CDR3 protein. The repertoire holds about 110,000 distinct CDR3 sequences, with roughly 37% as singletons. Between the trimmed V and J ends, which lost 3 bases and 2 bases, there was a span of 10 bases. Germline values: CDR1 SQVTM, CDR2 ANQGSEA. This CDR3 is built from 13 residues. The receptor's source is a human donor who was either an allogeneic HSCT recipient or a stem cell or donor lymphocyte infusion donor (not recorded which). It is not recorded whose cells these are; they may come from a transplant donor. V is TRBV29-1 and J is TRBJ1-2; D not resolved. Material for sequencing was blood, either unsorted or a sorted T cell fraction (not recorded which). Here the CDR3 DNA reads TGCAGCGTTGACGACCTCTACAACTATGGCTACACCTTC. Its translation is CSVDDLYNYGYTF. Full variable domain (outside the CDR3, taken from reference TRBV29-1 and TRBJ1-2): SAVISQKPSRDICQRGTSLTIQCQVDSQVTMMFWYRQQPGQSLTLIATANQGSEATYESGFVIDKFPISRPNLTFSTLTVSNMSPEDSSIYLCSVDDLYNYGYTFGSGTRLTVV.